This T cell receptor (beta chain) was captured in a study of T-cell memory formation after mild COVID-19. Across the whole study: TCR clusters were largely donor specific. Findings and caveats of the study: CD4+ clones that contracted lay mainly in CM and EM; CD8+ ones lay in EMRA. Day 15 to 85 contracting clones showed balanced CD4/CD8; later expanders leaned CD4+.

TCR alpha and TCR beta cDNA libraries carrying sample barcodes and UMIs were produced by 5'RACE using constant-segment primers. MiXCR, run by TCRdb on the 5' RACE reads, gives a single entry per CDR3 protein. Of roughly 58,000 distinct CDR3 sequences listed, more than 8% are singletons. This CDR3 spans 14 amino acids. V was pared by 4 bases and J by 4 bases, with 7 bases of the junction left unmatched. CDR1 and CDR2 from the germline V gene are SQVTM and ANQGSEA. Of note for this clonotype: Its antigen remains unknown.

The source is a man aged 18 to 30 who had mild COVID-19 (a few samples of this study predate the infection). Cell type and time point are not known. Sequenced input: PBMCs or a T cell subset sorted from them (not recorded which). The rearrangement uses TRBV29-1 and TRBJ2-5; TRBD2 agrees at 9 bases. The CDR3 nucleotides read TGCAGCGTTGTTTTAGCGGGGGACAGAGAGACCCAGTACTTC. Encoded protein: CSVVLAGDRETQYF.